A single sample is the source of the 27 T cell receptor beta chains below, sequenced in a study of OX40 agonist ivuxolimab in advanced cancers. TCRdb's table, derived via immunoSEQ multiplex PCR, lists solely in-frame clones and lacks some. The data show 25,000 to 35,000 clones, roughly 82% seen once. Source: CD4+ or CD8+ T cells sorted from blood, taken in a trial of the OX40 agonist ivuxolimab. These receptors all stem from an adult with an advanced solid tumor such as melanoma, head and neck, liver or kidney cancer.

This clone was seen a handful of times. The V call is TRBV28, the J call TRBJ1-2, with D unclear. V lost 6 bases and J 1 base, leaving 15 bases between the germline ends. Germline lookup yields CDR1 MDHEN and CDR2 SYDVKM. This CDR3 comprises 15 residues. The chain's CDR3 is CASSPPGPLNYGYTF. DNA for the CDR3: TGTGCCAGCAGCCCGCCCGGACCCCTTAACTATGGCTACACCTTC.

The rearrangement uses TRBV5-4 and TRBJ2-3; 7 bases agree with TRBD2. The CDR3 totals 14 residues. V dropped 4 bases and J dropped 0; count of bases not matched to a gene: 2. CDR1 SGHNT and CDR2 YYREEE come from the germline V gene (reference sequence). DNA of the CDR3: TGTGCCAGCAGCCAGACTAGCAGCACAGATACGCAGTATTTT. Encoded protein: CASSQTSSTDTQYF.

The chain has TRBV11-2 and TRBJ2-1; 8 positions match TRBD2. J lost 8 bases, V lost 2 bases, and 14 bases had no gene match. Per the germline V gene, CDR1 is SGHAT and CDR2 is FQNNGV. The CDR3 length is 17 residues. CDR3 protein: CASSLMASGHQTDEQFF. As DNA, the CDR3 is TGTGCCAGCAGCTTAATGGCTAGCGGGCACCAGACGGATGAGCAGTTCTTC.

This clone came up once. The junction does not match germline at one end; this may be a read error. For the CDR3, the DNA is TGTGCCATCAGTGAGGGGACCCGCCGGAACGAAGCTTTCTTT. This encodes CAISEGTRRNEAFF. The J gene is TRBJ1-1, the V gene TRBV6-5; D is possibly TRBD1 (5 bases). Germline loops: CDR1 MNHEY, CDR2 SVGAGI. This CDR3 is built from 14 residues.

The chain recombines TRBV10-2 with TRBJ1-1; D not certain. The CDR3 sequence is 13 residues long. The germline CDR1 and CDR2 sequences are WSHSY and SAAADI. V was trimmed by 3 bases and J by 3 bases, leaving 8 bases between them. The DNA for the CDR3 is TGCGCCAGCAGTGATTGGGGTGACACTGAAGCTTTCTTT. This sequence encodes CASSDWGDTEAFF.

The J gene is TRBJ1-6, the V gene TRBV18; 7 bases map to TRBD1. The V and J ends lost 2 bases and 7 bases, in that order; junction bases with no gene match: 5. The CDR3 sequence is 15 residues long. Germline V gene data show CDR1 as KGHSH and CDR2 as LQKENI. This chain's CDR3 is CASSPIRDSNSPLHF. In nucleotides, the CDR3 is TGTGCCAGCTCACCAATACGGGACAGCAATTCACCCCTCCACTTT. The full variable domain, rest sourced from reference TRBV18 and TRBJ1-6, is NAGVMQNPRHLVRRRGQEARLRCSPMKGHSHVYWYRQLPEEGLKFMVYLQKENIIDESGMPKERFSAEFPKEGPSILRIQQVVRGDSAAYFCASSPIRDSNSPLHFGNGTRLTVT.

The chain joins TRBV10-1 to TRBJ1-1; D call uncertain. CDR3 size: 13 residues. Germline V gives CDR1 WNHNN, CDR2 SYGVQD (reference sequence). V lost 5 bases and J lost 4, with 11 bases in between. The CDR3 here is CASSPSKGTEAFF. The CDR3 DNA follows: TGCGCCAGCAGTCCCTCAAAAGGCACTGAAGCTTTCTTT.

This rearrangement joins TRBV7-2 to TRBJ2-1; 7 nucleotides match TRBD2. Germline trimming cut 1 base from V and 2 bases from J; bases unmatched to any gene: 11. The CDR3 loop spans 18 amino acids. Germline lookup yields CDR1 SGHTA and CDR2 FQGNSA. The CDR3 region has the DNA TGTGCCAGCAGCTTAGAGGGACCCCTTAGCGGGCCCTACAATGAGCAGTTCTTC. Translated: CASSLEGPLSGPYNEQFF.

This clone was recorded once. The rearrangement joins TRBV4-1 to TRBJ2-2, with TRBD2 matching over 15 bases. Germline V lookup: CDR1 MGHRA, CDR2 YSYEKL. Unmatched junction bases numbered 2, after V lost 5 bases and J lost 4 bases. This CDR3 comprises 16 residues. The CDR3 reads CASSTGLAGGTGELFF. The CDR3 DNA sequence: TGCGCCAGCAGCACGGGACTAGCGGGGGGCACCGGGGAGCTGTTTTTT.

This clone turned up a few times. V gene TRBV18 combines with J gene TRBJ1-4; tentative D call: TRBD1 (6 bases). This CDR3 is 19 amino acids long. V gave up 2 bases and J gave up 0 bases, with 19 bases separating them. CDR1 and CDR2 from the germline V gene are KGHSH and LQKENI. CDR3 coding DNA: TGTGCCAGCTCACCATCGCAGGGGACCCGTACTGCAACTAATGAAAAACTGTTTTTT. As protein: CASSPSQGTRTATNEKLFF. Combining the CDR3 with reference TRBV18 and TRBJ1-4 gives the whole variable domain NAGVMQNPRHLVRRRGQEARLRCSPMKGHSHVYWYRQLPEEGLKFMVYLQKENIIDESGMPKERFSAEFPKEGPSILRIQQVVRGDSAAYFCASSPSQGTRTATNEKLFFGSGTQLSVL.

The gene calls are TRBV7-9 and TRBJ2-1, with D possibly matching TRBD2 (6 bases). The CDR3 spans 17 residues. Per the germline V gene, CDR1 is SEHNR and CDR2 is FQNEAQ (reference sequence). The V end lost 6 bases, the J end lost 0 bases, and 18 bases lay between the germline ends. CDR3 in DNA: TGTGCCAGCAGTCCCTACGGGGGAGAAAGCTCCTACAATGAGCAGTTCTTC. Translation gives CASSPYGGESSYNEQFF.

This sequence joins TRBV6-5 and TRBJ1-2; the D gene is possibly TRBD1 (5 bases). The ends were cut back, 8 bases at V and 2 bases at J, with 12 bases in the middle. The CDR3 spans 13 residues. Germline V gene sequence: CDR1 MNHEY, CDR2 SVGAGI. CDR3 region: CASLDGGNYGYTF. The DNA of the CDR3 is TGTGCCAGCCTTGACGGGGGGAACTATGGCTACACCTTC.

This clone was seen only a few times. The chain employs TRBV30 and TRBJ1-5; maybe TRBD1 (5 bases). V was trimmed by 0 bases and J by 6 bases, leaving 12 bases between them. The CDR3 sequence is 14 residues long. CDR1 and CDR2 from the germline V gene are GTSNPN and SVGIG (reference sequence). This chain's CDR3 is CAWSVGGPGQPQHF. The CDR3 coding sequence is TGTGCCTGGAGTGTCGGGGGTCCCGGTCAGCCCCAGCATTTT.

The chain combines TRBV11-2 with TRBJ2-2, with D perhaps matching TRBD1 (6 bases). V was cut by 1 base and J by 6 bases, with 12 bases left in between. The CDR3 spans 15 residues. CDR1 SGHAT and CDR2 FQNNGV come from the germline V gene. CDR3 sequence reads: CASSLGTVSPGELFF. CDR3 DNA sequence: TGTGCCAGCAGCTTAGGGACAGTATCACCCGGGGAGCTGTTTTTT.

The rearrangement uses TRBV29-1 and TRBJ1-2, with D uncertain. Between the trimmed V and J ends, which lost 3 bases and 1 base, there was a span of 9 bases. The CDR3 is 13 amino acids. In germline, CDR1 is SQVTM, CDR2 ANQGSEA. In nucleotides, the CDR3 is TGCAGCGTTGAGGGCGCGAATAACTATGGCTACACCTTC. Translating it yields CSVEGANNYGYTF.

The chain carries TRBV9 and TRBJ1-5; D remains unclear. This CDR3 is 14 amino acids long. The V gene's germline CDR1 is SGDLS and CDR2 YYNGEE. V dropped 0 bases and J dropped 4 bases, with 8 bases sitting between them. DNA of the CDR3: TGTGCCAGCAGCGTAGGGGTGGGGAATCAGCCCCAGCATTTT. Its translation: CASSVGVGNQPQHF.

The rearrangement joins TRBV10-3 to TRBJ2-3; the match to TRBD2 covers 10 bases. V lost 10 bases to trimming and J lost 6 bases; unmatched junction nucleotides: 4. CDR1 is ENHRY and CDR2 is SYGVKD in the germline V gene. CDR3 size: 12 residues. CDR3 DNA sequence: TGTGCCACTGAGCGGGGGGGGGATACGCAGTATTTT. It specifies CATERGGDTQYF.

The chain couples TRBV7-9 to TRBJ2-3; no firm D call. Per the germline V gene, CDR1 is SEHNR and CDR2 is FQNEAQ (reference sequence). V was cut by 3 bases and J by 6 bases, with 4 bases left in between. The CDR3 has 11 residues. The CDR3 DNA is TGTGCCAGCAGCTTGTGGGATACGCAGTATTTT. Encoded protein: CASSLWDTQYF.

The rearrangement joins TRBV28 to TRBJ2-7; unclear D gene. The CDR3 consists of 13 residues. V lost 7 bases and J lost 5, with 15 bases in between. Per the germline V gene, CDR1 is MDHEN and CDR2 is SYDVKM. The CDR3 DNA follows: TGTGCCAGCACCCTTCCTCATGGCGACGAGCAGTACTTC. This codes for CASTLPHGDEQYF.

The CDR3 spells CASSEDGLTEAFF. The DNA for the CDR3 is TGTGCCAGCAGTGAGGACGGCCTCACTGAAGCTTTCTTT. The V and J genes are TRBV6-1 and TRBJ1-1; D remains ambiguous. Trimming shortened V by 3 bases and J by 4 bases, and 9 bases separated the two germline ends. The CDR3 loop spans 13 amino acids. The V gene's germline CDR1 is MNHNS and CDR2 SASEGT.

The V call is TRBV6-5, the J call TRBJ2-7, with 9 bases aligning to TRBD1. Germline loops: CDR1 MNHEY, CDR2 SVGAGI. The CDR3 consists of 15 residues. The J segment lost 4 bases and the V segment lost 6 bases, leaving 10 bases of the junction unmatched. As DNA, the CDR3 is TGTGCCAGCAGAAACACAGGGGGCGGAATTTACGAGCAGTACTTC. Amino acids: CASRNTGGGIYEQYF.

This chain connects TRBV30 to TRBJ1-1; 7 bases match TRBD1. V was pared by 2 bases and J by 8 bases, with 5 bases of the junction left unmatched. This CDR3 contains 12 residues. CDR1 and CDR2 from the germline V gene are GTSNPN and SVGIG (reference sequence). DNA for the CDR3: TGTGCCTGGAGTTCCTACAGGGGAGAAGCTTTCTTT. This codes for CAWSSYRGEAFF. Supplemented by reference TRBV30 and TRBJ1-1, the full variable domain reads SQTIHQWPATLVQPVGSPLSLECTVEGTSNPNLYWYRQAAGRGLQLLFYSVGIGQISSEVPQNLSASRPQDRQFILSSKKLLLSDSGFYLCAWSSYRGEAFFGQGTRLTVV.

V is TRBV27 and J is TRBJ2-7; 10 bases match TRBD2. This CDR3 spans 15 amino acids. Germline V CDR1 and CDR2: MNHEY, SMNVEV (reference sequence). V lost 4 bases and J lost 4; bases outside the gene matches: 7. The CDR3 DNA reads TGTGCCAGCAGTTACCGTCTAGCGGGGGAATACGAGCAGTACTTC. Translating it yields CASSYRLAGEYEQYF.

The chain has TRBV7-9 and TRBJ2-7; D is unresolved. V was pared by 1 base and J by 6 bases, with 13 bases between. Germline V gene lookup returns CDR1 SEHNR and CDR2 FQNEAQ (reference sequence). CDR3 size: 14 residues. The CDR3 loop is CASSLGDIGPEQYF. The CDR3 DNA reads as TGTGCCAGCAGCTTAGGAGACATAGGGCCCGAGCAGTACTTC.

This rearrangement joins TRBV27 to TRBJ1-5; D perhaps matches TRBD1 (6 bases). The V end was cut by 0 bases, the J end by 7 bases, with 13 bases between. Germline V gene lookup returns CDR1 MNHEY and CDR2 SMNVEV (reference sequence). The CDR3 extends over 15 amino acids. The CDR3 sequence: CASSLSPQGNQPQHF. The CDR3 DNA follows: TGTGCCAGCAGTTTATCTCCACAGGGTAACCAGCCCCAGCATTTT.

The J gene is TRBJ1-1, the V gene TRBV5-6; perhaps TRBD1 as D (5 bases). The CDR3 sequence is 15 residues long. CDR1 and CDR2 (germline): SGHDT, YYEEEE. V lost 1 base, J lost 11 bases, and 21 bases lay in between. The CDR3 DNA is TGTGCCAGCAGCTTGATCCAGGCCTGGGGACGTGGGGCTTTCTTT. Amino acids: CASSLIQAWGRGAFF.

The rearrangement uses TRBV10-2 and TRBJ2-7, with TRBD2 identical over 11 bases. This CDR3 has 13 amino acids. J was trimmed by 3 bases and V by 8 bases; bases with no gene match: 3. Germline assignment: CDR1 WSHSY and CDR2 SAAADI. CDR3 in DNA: TGCGCCAGCGGGACTAGCGGTAGCTACGAGCAGTACTTC. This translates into CASGTSGSYEQYF.